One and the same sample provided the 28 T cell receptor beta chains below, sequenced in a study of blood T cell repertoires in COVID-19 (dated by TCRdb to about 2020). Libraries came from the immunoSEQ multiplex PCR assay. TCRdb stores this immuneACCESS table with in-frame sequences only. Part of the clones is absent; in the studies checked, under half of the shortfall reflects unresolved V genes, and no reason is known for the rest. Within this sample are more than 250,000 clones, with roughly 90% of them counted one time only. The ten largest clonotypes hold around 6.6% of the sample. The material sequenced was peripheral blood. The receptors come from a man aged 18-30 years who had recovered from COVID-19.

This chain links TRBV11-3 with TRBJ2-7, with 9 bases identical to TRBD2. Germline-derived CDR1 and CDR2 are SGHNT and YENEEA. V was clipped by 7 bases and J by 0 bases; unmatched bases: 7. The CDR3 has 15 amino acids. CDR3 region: CASTVPSGASYEQYF. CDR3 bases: TGTGCCAGCACCGTACCTAGCGGGGCCTCCTACGAGCAGTACTTC.

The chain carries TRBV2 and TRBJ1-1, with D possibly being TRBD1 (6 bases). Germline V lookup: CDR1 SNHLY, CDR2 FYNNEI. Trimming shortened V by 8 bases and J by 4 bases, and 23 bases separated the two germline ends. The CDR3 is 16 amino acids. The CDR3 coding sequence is TGTGCCAGCCTAATAACTCAGGGACACCTAGGCACTGAAGCTTTCTTT. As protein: CASLITQGHLGTEAFF.

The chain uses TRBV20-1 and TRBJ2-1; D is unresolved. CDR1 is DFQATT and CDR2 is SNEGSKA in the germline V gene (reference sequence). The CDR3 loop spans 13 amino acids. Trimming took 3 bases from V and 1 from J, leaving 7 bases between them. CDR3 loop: CSASGASYNEQFF. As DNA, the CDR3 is TGCAGTGCTAGTGGCGCGTCCTACAATGAGCAGTTCTTC.

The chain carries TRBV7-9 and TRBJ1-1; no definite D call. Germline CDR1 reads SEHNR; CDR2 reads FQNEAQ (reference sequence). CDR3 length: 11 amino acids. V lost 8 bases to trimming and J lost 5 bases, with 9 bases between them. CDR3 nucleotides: TGTGCCAGCCTCCCTAATACTGAAGCTTTCTTT. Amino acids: CASLPNTEAFF. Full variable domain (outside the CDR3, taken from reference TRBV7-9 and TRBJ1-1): DTGVSQNPRHKITKRGQNVTFRCDPISEHNRLYWYRQTLGQGPEFLTYFQNEAQLEKSRLLSDRFSAERPKGSFSTLEIQRTEQGDSAMYLCASLPNTEAFFGQGTRLTVV.

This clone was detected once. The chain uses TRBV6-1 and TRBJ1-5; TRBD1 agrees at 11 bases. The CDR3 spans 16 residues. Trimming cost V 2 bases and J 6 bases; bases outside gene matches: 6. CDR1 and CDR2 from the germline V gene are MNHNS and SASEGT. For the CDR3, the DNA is TGTGCCAGCAGTGAACCTGGACAGGGGGCGGTTCAGCCCCAGCATTTT. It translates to CASSEPGQGAVQPQHF.

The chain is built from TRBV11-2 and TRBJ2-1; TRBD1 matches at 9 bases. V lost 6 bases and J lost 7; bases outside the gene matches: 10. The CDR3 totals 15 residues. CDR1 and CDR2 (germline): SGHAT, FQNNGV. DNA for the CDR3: TGTGCCAGCAGTTTACCGGGACAGGGTTTAAATGAGCAGTTCTTC. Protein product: CASSLPGQGLNEQFF.

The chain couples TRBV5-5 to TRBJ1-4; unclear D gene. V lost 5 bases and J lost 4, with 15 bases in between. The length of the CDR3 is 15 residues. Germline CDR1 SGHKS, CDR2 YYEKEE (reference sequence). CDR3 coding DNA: TGTGCCAGCAGTTATATTTGGCGGATTAATGAAAAACTGTTTTTT. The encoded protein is CASSYIWRINEKLFF.

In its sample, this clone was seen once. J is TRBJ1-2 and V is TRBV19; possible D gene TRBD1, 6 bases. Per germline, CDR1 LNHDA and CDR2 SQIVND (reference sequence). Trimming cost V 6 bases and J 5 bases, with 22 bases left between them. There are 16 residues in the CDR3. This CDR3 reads CASSQGGAGVTYGYTF. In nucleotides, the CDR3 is TGTGCCAGTAGCCAAGGGGGGGCAGGGGTGACGTATGGCTACACCTTC.

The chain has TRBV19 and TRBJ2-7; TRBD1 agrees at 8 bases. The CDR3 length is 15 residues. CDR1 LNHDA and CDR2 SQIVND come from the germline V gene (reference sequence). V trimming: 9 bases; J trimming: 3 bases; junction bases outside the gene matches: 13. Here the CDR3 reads CASSTGTGEFYEQYF. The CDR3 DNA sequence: TGTGCCAGCTCGACCGGGACAGGAGAATTCTACGAGCAGTACTTC.

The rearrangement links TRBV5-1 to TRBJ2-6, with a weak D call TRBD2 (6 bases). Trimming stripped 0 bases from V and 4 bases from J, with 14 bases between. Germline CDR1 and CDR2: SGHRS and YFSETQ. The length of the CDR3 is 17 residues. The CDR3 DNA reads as TGCGCCAGCAGCTTGGCTCATGGCGGGGTCGGGGCCAACGTCCTGACTTTC. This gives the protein CASSLAHGGVGANVLTF.

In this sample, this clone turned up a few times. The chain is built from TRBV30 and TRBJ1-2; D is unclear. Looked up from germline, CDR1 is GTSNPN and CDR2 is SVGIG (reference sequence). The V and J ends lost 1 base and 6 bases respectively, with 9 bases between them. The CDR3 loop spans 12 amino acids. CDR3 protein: CAWSGSFHGYTF. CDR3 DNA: TGTGCCTGGAGTGGGAGTTTCCATGGCTACACCTTC. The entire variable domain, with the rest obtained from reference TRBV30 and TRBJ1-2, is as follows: SQTIHQWPATLVQPVGSPLSLECTVEGTSNPNLYWYRQAAGRGLQLLFYSVGIGQISSEVPQNLSASRPQDRQFILSSKKLLLSDSGFYLCAWSGSFHGYTFGSGTRLTVV.

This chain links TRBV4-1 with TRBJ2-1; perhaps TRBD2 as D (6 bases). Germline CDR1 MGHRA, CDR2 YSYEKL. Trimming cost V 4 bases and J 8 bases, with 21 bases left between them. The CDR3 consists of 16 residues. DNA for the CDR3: TGCGCCAGCAGCCTCCGTCCGACTTCTAGCGCTCATGAGCAGTTCTTC. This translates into CASSLRPTSSAHEQFF.

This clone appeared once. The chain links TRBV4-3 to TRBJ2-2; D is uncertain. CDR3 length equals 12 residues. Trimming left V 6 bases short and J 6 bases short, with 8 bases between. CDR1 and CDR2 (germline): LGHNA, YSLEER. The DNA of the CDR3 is TGCGCCAGCAGTTACAACGCCGGGGAGCTGTTTTTT. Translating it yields CASSYNAGELFF.

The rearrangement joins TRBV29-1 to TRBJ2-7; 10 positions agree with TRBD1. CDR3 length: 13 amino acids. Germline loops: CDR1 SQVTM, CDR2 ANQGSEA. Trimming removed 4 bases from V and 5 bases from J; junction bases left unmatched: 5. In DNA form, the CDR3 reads TGCAGCGTTGGAAGGGACAGGGGTAACGAGCAGTACTTC. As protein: CSVGRDRGNEQYF.

The CDR3 loop reads CASSQDRGYTF. In DNA, the CDR3 is TGTGCCAGCAGCCAAGATCGGGGCTACACCTTC. The chain employs TRBV4-2 and TRBJ1-2; D call uncertain. Germline V CDR1 and CDR2: LGHNA, YNFKEQ. The CDR3 has 11 amino acids. Trimming shortened V by 0 bases and J by 8 bases, and 4 bases separated the two germline ends.

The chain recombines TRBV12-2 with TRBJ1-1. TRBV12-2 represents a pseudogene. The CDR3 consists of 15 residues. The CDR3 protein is CASRFLGATGTEAFF. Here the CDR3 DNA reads TGTGCAAGTCGCTTCTTAGGAGCGACGGGCACTGAAGCTTTCTTT.

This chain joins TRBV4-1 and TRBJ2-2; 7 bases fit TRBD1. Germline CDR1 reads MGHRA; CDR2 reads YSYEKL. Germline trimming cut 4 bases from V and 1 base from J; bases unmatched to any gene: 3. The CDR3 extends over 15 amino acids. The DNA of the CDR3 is TGCGCCAGCAGCCCGACAGGGCAGAACACCGGGGAGCTGTTTTTT. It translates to CASSPTGQNTGELFF.

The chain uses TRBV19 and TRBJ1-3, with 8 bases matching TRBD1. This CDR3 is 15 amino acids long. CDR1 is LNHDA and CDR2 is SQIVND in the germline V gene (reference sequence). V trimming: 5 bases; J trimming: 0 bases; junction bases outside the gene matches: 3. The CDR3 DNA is TGTGCCAGTAGTTCCACAGGGGGCTCTGGAAACACCATATATTTT. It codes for CASSSTGGSGNTIYF. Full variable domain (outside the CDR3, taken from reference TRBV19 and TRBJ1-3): DGGITQSPKYLFRKEGQNVTLSCEQNLNHDAMYWYRQDPGQGLRLIYYSQIVNDFQKGDIAEGYSVSREKKESFPLTVTSAQKNPTAFYLCASSSTGGSGNTIYFGEGSWLTVV.

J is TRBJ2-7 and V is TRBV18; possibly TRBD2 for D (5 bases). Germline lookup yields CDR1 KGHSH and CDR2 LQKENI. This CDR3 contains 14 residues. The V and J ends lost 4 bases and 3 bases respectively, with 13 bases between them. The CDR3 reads CASSLLRGIYEQYF. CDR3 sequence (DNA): TGTGCCAGCTCACTCTTACGGGGTATCTACGAGCAGTACTTC.

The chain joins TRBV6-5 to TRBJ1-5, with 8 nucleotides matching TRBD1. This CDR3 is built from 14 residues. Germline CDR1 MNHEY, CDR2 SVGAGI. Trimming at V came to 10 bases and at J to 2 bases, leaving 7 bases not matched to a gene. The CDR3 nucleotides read TGTGCCATCCAGGACAGGGATCGCAATCAGCCCCAGCATTTT. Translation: CAIQDRDRNQPQHF.

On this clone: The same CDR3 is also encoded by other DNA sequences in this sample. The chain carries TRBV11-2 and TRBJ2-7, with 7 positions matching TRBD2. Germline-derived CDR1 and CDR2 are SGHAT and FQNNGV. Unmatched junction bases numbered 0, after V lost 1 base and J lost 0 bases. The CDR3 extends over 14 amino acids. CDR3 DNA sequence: TGTGCCAGCAGCTTAGGGACTAGCTCCTACGAGCAGTACTTC. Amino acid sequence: CASSLGTSSYEQYF.

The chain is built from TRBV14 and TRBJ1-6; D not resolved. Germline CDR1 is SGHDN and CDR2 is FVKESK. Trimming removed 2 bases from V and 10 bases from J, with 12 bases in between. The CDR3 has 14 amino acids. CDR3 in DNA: TGTGCCAGCAGCCAAATAGGTAGAGGGTCACCCCTCCACTTT. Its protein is CASSQIGRGSPLHF.

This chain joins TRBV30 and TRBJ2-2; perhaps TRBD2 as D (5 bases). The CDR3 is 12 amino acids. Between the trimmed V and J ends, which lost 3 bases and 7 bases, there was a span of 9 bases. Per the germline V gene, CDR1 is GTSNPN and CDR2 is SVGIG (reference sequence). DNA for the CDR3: TGTGCCTGGAGCCGGGATGTCGGGGAGCTGTTTTTT. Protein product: CAWSRDVGELFF.

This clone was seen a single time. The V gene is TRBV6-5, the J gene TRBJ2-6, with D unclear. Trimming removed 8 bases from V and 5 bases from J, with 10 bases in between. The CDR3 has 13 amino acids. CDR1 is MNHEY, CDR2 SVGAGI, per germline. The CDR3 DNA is TGTGCCAGCTGTCCGAACTGGGCCAACGTCCTGACTTTC. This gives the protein CASCPNWANVLTF.

The CDR3 DNA follows: TGCGCCAGCAGCCAAGATCCAAGGAGCTTCGACCAAGAGACCCAGTACTTC. It yields the protein CASSQDPRSFDQETQYF. V gene TRBV4-1 combines with J gene TRBJ2-5; D is ambiguous. Germline V CDR1 and CDR2: MGHRA, YSYEKL. The V gene lost 0 bases and the J gene lost 0 bases, with 14 bases spanning the gap. The CDR3 extends over 17 amino acids.

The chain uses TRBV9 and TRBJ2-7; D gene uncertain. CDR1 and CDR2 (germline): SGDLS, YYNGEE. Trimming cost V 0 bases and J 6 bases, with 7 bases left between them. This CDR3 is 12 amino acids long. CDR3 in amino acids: CASSVDSGEQYF. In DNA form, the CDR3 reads TGTGCCAGCAGCGTAGACTCAGGCGAGCAGTACTTC.

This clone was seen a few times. CDR3 loop: CASSQVGRTGHGYTF. DNA of the CDR3: TGTGCCAGCAGCCAAGTTGGCAGGACAGGGCATGGCTACACCTTC. V and J are TRBV3-1 (or the pseudogene TRBV3-2) and TRBJ1-2, with 8 bases that match TRBD1. The germline V gene has CDR1 LGHDT and CDR2 YNNKEL (reference sequence). Trimming cost V 1 base and J 6 bases; bases outside gene matches: 7. The CDR3 is 15 amino acids.

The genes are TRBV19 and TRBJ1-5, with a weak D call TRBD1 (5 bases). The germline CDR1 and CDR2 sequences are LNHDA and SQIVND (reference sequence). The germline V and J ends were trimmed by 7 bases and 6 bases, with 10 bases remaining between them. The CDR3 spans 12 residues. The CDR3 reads CASTWQGQPQHF. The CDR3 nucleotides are TGTGCCAGTACCTGGCAGGGTCAGCCCCAGCATTTT. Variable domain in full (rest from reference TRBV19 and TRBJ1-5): DGGITQSPKYLFRKEGQNVTLSCEQNLNHDAMYWYRQDPGQGLRLIYYSQIVNDFQKGDIAEGYSVSREKKESFPLTVTSAQKNPTAFYLCASTWQGQPQHFGDGTRLSIL.